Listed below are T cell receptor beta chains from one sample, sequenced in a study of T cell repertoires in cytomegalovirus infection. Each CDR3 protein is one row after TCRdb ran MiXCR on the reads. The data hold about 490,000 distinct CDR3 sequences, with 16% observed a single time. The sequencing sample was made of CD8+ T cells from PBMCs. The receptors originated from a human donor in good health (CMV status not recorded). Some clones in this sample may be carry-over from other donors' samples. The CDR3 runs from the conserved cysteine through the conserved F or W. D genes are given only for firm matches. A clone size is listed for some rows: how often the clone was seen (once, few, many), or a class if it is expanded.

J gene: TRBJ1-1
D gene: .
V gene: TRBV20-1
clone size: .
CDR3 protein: CSASGGNPEAFF
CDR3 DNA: TGCAGTGCTAGTGGGGGAAATCCTGAAGCTTTCTTT

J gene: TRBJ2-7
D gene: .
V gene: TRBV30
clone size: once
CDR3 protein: CAWSLERLGYEQYF
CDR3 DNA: TGTGCCTGGAGTCTCGAGCGGCTGGGCTACGAGCAGTACTTC

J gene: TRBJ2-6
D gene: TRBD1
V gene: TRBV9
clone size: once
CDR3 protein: CASSAPRDRVSGANVLTF
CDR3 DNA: TGTGCCAGCAGCGCCCCCCGGGACAGGGTGTCTGGGGCCAACGTCCTGACTTTC

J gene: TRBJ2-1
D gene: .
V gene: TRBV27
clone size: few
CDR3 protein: CASSPSPTYNEQFF
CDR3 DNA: TGTGCCAGCAGTCCCTCCCCGACCTACAATGAGCAGTTCTTC

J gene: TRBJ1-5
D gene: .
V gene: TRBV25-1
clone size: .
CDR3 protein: CASSEGRLNQPQHF
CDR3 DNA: TGTGCCAGCAGTGAAGGACGGCTGAATCAGCCCCAGCATTTT

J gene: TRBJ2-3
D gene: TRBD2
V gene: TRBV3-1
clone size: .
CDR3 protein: CASSQVTSGGSDTQYF
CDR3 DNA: TGTGCCAGCAGCCAGGTTACTAGCGGGGGGTCAGATACGCAGTATTTT

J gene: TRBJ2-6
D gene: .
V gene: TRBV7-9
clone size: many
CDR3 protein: CASSQNRKLDTDSSGANVLTF
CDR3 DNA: TGTGCCAGCAGCCAGAACCGGAAATTGGACACTGATTCCTCTGGGGCCAACGTCCTGACTTTC

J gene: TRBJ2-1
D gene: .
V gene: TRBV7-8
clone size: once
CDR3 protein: CASSSQYRYNEQFF
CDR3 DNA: TGTGCTAGCAGCTCGCAGTACAGATACAATGAGCAGTTCTTC

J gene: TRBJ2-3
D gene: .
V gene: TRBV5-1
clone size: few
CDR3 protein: CASSSVELRFRDTQYF
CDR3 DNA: TGCGCCAGCAGCTCCGTGGAGCTACGCTTCAGGGATACGCAGTATTTT

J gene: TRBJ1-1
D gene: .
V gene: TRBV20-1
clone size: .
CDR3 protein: CSVVLRGAPRQVEAFF
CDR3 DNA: TGCAGTGTTGTTCTTCGGGGGGCGCCTCGCCAAGTCGAAGCTTTCTTT

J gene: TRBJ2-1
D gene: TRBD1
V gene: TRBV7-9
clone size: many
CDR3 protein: CASSQGQPSYNEQFF
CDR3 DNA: TGTGCCAGCAGCCAGGGACAGCCCTCCTACAATGAGCAGTTCTTC

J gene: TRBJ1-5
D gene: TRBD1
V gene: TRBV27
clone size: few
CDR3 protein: CASTQGARISSNQPQHF
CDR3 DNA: TGTGCCAGCACCCAGGGGGCCCGGATCAGCAGCAATCAGCCCCAGCATTTT

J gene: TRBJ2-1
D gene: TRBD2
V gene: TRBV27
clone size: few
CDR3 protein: CASSLGTSGAHEQFF
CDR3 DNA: TGTGCCAGCAGTTTAGGGACTAGCGGGGCCCATGAGCAGTTCTTC

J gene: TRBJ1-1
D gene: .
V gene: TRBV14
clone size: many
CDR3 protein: CASTPPPQFTEAFF
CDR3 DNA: TGTGCCAGCACCCCCCCGCCGCAGTTCACTGAAGCTTTCTTT

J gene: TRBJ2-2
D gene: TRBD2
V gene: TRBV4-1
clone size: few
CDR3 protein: CASSQDEVAGGVTGELFF
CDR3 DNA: TGCGCCAGCAGCCAAGATGAAGTAGCGGGAGGGGTGACCGGGGAGCTGTTTTTT

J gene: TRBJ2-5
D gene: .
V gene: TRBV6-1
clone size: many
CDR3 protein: CASNQLGQETQYF
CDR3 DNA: TGTGCCAGCAATCAGCTGGGGCAAGAGACCCAGTACTTC

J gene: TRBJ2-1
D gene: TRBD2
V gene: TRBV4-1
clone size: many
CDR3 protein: CASSLIYTSGYNEQFF
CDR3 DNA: TGCGCCAGCAGCCTTATTTATACTAGCGGGTACAATGAGCAGTTCTTC

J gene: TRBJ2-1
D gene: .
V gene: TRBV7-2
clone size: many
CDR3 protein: CASSLAGWGTSDNEQFF
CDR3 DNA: TGTGCCAGCAGCTTAGCGGGCTGGGGGACCTCCGACAATGAGCAGTTCTTC

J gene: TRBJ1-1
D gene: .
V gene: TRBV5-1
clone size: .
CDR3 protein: CASSLGETTEAFF
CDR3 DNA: TGCGCCAGCAGCTTGGGGGAAACCACTGAAGCTTTCTTT

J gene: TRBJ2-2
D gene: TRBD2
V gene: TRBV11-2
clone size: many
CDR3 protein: CASSLSYSGGRQISNTGELFF
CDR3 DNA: TGTGCCAGCAGCTTATCGTACAGCGGGGGGCGCCAAATCTCGAACACCGGGGAGCTGTTTTTT

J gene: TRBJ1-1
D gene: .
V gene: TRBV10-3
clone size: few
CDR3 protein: CAISESAGENTEAFF
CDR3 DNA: TGTGCCATCAGTGAGTCGGCAGGGGAAAACACTGAAGCTTTCTTT

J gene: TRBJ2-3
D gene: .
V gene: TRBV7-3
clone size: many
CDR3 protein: CASSLGNPTDTQYF
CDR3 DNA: TGTGCCAGCAGCTTAGGGAATCCGACAGATACGCAGTATTTT

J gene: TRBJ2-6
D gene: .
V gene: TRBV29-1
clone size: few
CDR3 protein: CSVFSGSTGANVLTF
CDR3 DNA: TGCAGCGTTTTTAGCGGTAGCACTGGGGCCAACGTCCTGACTTTC

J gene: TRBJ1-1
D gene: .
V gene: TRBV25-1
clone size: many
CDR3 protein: CASSDSPFSPGLLRLNTEAFF
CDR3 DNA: TGTGCCAGCAGTGATTCCCCTTTTTCCCCGGGACTACTTCGGCTGAACACTGAAGCTTTCTTT

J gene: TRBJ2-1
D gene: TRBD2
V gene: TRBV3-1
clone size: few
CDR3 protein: CASSQLLAGGGNEQFF
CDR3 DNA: TGTGCCAGCAGCCAACTACTAGCGGGGGGAGGCAATGAGCAGTTCTTC

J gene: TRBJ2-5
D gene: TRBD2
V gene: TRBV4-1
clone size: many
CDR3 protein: CASSQDRTSGSRWETQYF
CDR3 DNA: TGCGCCAGCAGCCAAGACCGGACTAGCGGGAGTCGTTGGGAGACCCAGTACTTC

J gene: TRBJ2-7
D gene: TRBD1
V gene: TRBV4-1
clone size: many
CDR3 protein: CASSQATDRETYEQYF
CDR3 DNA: TGCGCCAGCAGCCAGGCCACAGACAGGGAAACTTACGAGCAGTACTTC

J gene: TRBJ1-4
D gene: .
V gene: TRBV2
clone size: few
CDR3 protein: CASSVLGLEEKLFF
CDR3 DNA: TGTGCCAGCAGTGTACTCGGATTAGAGGAAAAACTGTTTTTT

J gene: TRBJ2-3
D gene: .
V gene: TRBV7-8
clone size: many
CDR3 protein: CASSTVAEKSDTQYF
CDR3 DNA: TGTGCCAGCAGCACAGTAGCGGAGAAGTCAGATACGCAGTATTTT